This T cell receptor (beta chain) was observed in a study of blood T cell repertoires in COVID-19. Germline V lookup: CDR1 MNHEY, CDR2 SVGAGI. The CDR3 consists of 14 residues. The ends were cut back, 4 bases at V and 10 bases at J, with 16 bases in the middle. Some clones are missing from TCRdb's copy, which holds only in-frame ones; the method was immunoSEQ multiplex PCR. The sample shows some 340,000 clones, more than 90% of them seen only once. The chain employs TRBV6-5 and TRBJ1-4; maybe TRBD1 (6 bases). Sample: PBMCs or T cells enriched from blood (not recorded which). This TCR came from a woman aged 25 to 39 who had been exposed to COVID-19. The CDR3 loop reads CASSFRQVAGKLFF. CDR3 bases: TGTGCCAGCAGTTTCCGACAGGTAGCAGGAAAACTGTTTTTT.